This T cell receptor beta chain was recovered during a study of molecular identifiers for immune sequencing clone quantification. The table lists this clonotype with a few counts. The antigen is unknown. MiXCR was run by TCRdb on the PCR reads, yielding one entry per CDR3 protein. The repertoire has under 600,000 distinct CDR3 sequences, about 26% of them found once; the top ten carry roughly 0.77%. Germline V lookup: CDR1 LNHNV, CDR2 YYDKDF (reference sequence). The V segment lost 2 bases and the J segment 3 bases; nucleotides outside the gene matches: 4. This CDR3 region has 15 residues. Regarding the study as a whole: Clones above 20 RNA copies held over 98% of effector molecules, under 1% in naive cells.

The receptor's source is a human donor in good health. Some libraries in this study had Jurkat cell RNA spiked in. The rearrangement joins TRBV15 to TRBJ2-7; TRBD1 matches 10 bases. The specimen sequenced was naive CD8+ T cells from blood, with Jurkat cell RNA spiked in. Subset defined: FACS-sorted CD8+CD4-CCR7+CD45RA+ naive T cells. The CDR3 DNA reads TGTGCCACCAGCAGACCGGGACAGGGGCACTACGAGCAGTACTTC. Its translation: CATSRPGQGHYEQYF.